This passage covers 32 T cell receptor beta chains from one sample sequenced in a study of Graves' ophthalmopathy and Graves' hyperthyroidism. Amplified TCR beta CDR3 regions were obtained using RNA transcripts as template. Second-round multiplex PCR came after first-round RT-PCR with HTBI primers. TCRdb ran MiXCR on the multiplex PCR reads and lists one entry per CDR3 protein. The sample has 650,000 to 900,000 distinct CDR3 sequences; roughly 41% are singletons. Sequencing was performed on peripheral blood. Receptor source: an adult man with Graves' ophthalmopathy.

This clonotype appeared a few times. This clone may be a read error of a much larger clone one base away. This chain uses TRBV10-3 with TRBJ2-7; 7 nucleotides agree with TRBD2. Germline CDR1 ENHRY, CDR2 SYGVKD. The CDR3 length is 15 residues. The CDR3 DNA reads TGTGCCACCCTCCCCGACGTGGCGGGAGTGGACGAGCAGTGCTTC. Its translation is CATLPDVAGVDEQCF.

The J gene is TRBJ2-7, the V gene TRBV15; TRBD2 matches 9 bases. The V gene end was trimmed by 0 bases and the J gene end by 6 bases; junction bases not matched to a gene: 6. Germline CDR1 and CDR2: LNHNV and YYDKDF (reference sequence). The CDR3 runs to 15 residues. The CDR3 bases are TGTGCCACCAGCAGAGAGGGGGCGGGAGGGGGCGAGCAGTACTTC. Its translation: CATSREGAGGGEQYF.

CDR3 protein: CASRGTGGTEQYF. As DNA, the CDR3 is TGCGCCAGCAGAGGGACAGGGGGTACCGAGCAGTACTTC. This sequence joins TRBV10-1 and TRBJ2-7; 11 bases match TRBD1. CDR1 is WNHNN, CDR2 SYGVQD, per germline (reference sequence). There are 13 residues in the CDR3. V was clipped by 6 bases and J by 6 bases; unmatched bases: 4.

This sequence joins TRBV20-1 and TRBJ1-2, with TRBD1 matching 8 bases. CDR1 is DFQATT and CDR2 is SNEGSKA in the germline V gene (reference sequence). J gave up 4 bases and V 6 bases, and 7 bases lay outside the gene matches. The CDR3 sequence is 13 residues long. This CDR3 is CSAADRASYGYTF. CDR3 sequence (DNA): TGCAGTGCCGCGGACAGGGCCTCCTATGGCTACACCTTC.

J is TRBJ2-7 and V is TRBV11-1; the D is unclear. The CDR3 runs to 12 residues. Germline V gives CDR1 SGHAT, CDR2 FQDESV (reference sequence). Trimming removed 5 bases at V and 9 bases at J, with 14 bases between. The CDR3 sequence is CASSRGSARQYF. The CDR3 DNA follows: TGTGCCAGCAGCCGCGGCAGCGCACGGCAGTACTTC.

The chain carries TRBV29-1 and TRBJ2-5, with D tentatively TRBD2 (6 bases). CDR1 is SQVTM and CDR2 is ANQGSEA in the germline V gene. V dropped 4 bases and J dropped 5 bases, with 26 bases sitting between them. The CDR3 spans 17 residues. The CDR3 sequence is CSVVMEQTTGEDETQYF. Here the CDR3 DNA reads TGCAGCGTTGTAATGGAACAGACTACGGGGGAGGACGAGACCCAGTACTTC. Based on the CDR3 plus reference TRBV29-1 and TRBJ2-5, the full variable domain is SAVISQKPSRDICQRGTSLTIQCQVDSQVTMMFWYRQQPGQSLTLIATANQGSEATYESGFVIDKFPISRPNLTFSTLTVSNMSPEDSSIYLCSVVMEQTTGEDETQYFGPGTRLLVL.

This chain uses TRBV6-1 with TRBJ2-6; possibly TRBD1 or TRBD2 for D (6 bases each). V was pared by 5 bases and J by 4 bases, with 12 bases between. Germline loops: CDR1 MNHNS, CDR2 SASEGT. This CDR3 comprises 15 residues. The CDR3 is CASSYRGRGANVLTF. The CDR3 coding sequence is TGTGCCAGCAGTTACCGGGGGCGCGGGGCCAACGTCCTGACTTTC.

The chain combines TRBV7-8 with TRBJ1-2; D may be TRBD1 (5 bases). V gave up 5 bases and J gave up 12 bases, with 22 bases separating them. The CDR3 is made up of 14 amino acids. Germline V gene sequence: CDR1 SGHVS, CDR2 FQNEAQ. Here the CDR3 DNA reads TGTGCCAGCAGCCCTTGGGCCAGGGTATCTGGAAACACCTTC. Its translation: CASSPWARVSGNTF.

The V and J genes are TRBV5-5 and TRBJ1-2, with D hard to call. The CDR3 has 16 amino acids. The germline V gene encodes CDR1 SGHKS and CDR2 YYEKEE (reference sequence). Trimming left V 0 bases short and J 3 bases short, with 15 bases between. The CDR3 nucleotides read TGTGCCAGCAGCTTGGGGTTTCGAGGCGCGGACTATGGCTACACCTTC. The encoded protein is CASSLGFRGADYGYTF. Using reference TRBV5-5 and TRBJ1-2 for the parts outside the CDR3, the full variable domain is DAGVTQSPTHLIKTRGQQVTLRCSPISGHKSVSWYQQVLGQGPQFIFQYYEKEERGRGNFPDRFSARQFPNYSSELNVNALLLGDSALYLCASSLGFRGADYGYTFGSGTRLTVV.

This rearrangement joins TRBV7-3 to TRBJ2-2; 7 nucleotides match TRBD2. The CDR3 loop spans 15 amino acids. Trimming removed 5 bases from V and 3 bases from J; junction bases left unmatched: 6. CDR1 SGHTA and CDR2 FQGTGA come from the germline V gene. The CDR3 sequence: CASSPRLAYTGELFF. The CDR3 bases are TGTGCCAGCAGCCCGCGACTAGCTTACACCGGGGAGCTGTTTTTT.

In its sample, this clonotype was seen once. The chain recombines TRBV2 with TRBJ1-1; TRBD1 agrees at 7 bases. The CDR3 runs to 15 residues. V gave up 2 bases and J gave up 6 bases; unmatched junction bases: 9. The germline gives CDR1 SNHLY, CDR2 FYNNEI. CDR3 in amino acids: CASSEPTGVWSEAFF. The CDR3 coding sequence is TGTGCCAGCAGTGAACCTACAGGGGTTTGGTCTGAAGCTTTCTTT.

The J gene is TRBJ2-7, the V gene TRBV20-1, with 7 bases matching TRBD1. J gave up 0 bases and V 2 bases, and 4 bases lay outside the gene matches. From germline, CDR1 is DFQATT and CDR2 SNEGSKA (reference sequence). The CDR3 has 14 amino acids. CDR3 sequence reads: CSARTGAYSYEQYF. The CDR3 nucleotides read TGCAGTGCTAGAACAGGGGCCTACTCCTACGAGCAGTACTTC.

V usage is TRBV4-3 and J usage is TRBJ1-2; 7 nucleotides agree with TRBD1. Germline-derived CDR1 and CDR2 are LGHNA and YSLEER. V shed 1 base, J shed 7 bases, and the junction held 9 bases outside the gene matches. CDR3 length: 15 amino acids. The CDR3 spells CASSQVPGGLGGYTF. The DNA for the CDR3 is TGCGCCAGCAGCCAAGTACCAGGGGGGCTCGGTGGCTACACCTTC.

A word on this clonotype: One end of the junction does not line up with germline, which may come from a read error. CDR3: CASSQADSYTNYGYTF. CDR3 nucleotides: TGCGCCAGCAGCCAAGCCGACAGCTACACTAACTATGGCTACACCTTC. The V gene is TRBV7-8, the J gene TRBJ1-2; D possibly corresponds to TRBD1 (5 bases). The CDR3 loop spans 16 amino acids. From germline, CDR1 is SGHVS and CDR2 FQNEAQ.

V gene TRBV25-1 combines with J gene TRBJ1-2; D gene uncertain. The V gene's germline CDR1 is MGHDK and CDR2 SYGVNS. The CDR3 runs 10 residues. The CDR3 region is CARRNYGYTF. In DNA, the CDR3 is TGTGCTAGAAGGAATTATGGCTACACCTTC.

This clonotype appeared a few times. The CDR3 ends on some other residue instead of the conserved phenylalanine or tryptophan, so this is likely a read error. It is unclear where the CDR3 begins or ends on the DNA, so no DNA is shown, and the CDR3 is as TCRdb lists it. The J gene is TRBJ1-2, the V gene TRBV10-3. The CDR3 has 8 amino acids, counting both end residues. Germline CDR1 and CDR2: ENHRY and SYGVKD. CDR3 amino acids: CAIKVQSC.

In its sample, this clonotype was seen a few times. CDR3 bases: TGTGCCAGCAGTGCCGTAGGGTCTGGCAATCAGCCCCAGCATTTT. This codes for CASSAVGSGNQPQHF. The genes are TRBV2 and TRBJ1-5; D is unresolved. Germline V lookup: CDR1 SNHLY, CDR2 FYNNEI. The CDR3 runs to 15 residues. Trimming removed 4 bases from V and 2 bases from J, with 12 bases in between.

V and J are TRBV20-1 and TRBJ2-5, with D possibly matching TRBD2 (5 bases). V was pared by 6 bases and J by 0 bases, with 20 bases between. The CDR3 spans 16 residues. Germline CDR1 and CDR2: DFQATT and SNEGSKA (reference sequence). DNA for the CDR3: TGCAGTGCCGCCTCTGGGAGTAGGGCGTACCAAGAGACCCAGTACTTC. Encoded protein: CSAASGSRAYQETQYF.

This clonotype has a handful of counts. The chain has TRBV7-9 and TRBJ2-2, with D possibly matching TRBD1 (6 bases). Per germline, CDR1 SEHNR and CDR2 FQNEAQ (reference sequence). The ends were cut back, 3 bases at V and 3 bases at J, with 14 bases in the middle. This CDR3 comprises 16 residues. The CDR3 protein is CASSFTITGYTGELFF. Here the CDR3 DNA reads TGTGCCAGCAGCTTCACAATTACAGGGTACACCGGGGAGCTGTTTTTT.

The chain has TRBV20-1 and TRBJ2-7; perhaps TRBD1 as D (5 bases). Trimming took 3 bases from V and 1 from J, leaving 16 bases between them. The CDR3 totals 15 residues. Germline CDR1 DFQATT, CDR2 SNEGSKA (reference sequence). The CDR3 region has the DNA TGCAGTGCTAGCATCGTGGCAGGGTGGTCCTACGAGCAGTACTTC. Translated: CSASIVAGWSYEQYF.

As concerns this clonotype: A read error may produce the germline difference seen at one junction end. The chain has TRBV7-9 and TRBJ2-3, with a tentative D call TRBD2 (5 bases). CDR1 and CDR2 (germline): SEHNR, FQNEAQ (reference sequence). This CDR3 region has 11 residues. CDR3 sequence (DNA): TGTGCCAGCAGCTCCTGGACCGGCGGGCATTTT. Translated: CASSSWTGGHF.

The sample holds a few counts of this clonotype. This chain joins TRBV11-2 and TRBJ2-5; 10 bases are shared with TRBD2. The CDR3 is 15 residues long. V shed 7 bases and J 5 bases; nucleotides not matched to a gene: 10. From germline, CDR1 is SGHAT and CDR2 FQNNGV. The DNA for the CDR3 is TGTGCCAGCACCTCCGCTAGCGGGGGCGGCGAGACCCAGTACTTC. Protein product: CASTSASGGGETQYF.

This clonotype was detected once. This may be a read error, as it is one base from a much larger clone. This sequence joins TRBV11-2 and TRBJ1-2, with D perhaps TRBD1 (5 bases). The V end was cut by 0 bases, the J end by 7 bases, with 12 bases between. The CDR3 loop spans 14 amino acids. Germline V gene sequence: CDR1 SGHAT, CDR2 FQNNGV. CDR3 amino acids: CASSLDRDDCGYTF. The CDR3, as DNA: TGTGCCAGCAGCTTAGACAGGGATGACTGTGGCTACACCTTC.

This clonotype was detected ten times or more. This chain links TRBV20-1 with TRBJ2-7; a possible D gene is TRBD1 (5 bases). The germline gives CDR1 DFQATT, CDR2 SNEGSKA (reference sequence). V was pared by 1 base and J by 6 bases, with 7 bases between. There are 11 residues in the CDR3. CDR3 DNA: TGCAGTGCTAGAGGGGGCGGCGAGCAGTACTTC. Amino acids: CSARGGGEQYF.

V is TRBV29-1 and J is TRBJ1-3; a weak D match, TRBD1 (6 bases). The germline gives CDR1 SQVTM, CDR2 ANQGSEA. The V end lost 0 bases, the J end lost 7 bases, and 13 bases lay between the germline ends. This CDR3 spans 14 amino acids. The chain's CDR3 is CSVEDRWTANTIYF. CDR3 coding DNA: TGCAGCGTTGAAGATAGATGGACAGCGAACACCATATATTTT.

The V call is TRBV7-2, the J call TRBJ1-2; D is ambiguous. The germline V and J ends were trimmed by 3 bases and 13 bases, with 12 bases remaining between them. From germline, CDR1 is SGHTA and CDR2 FQGNSA. The CDR3 is made up of 11 amino acids. In DNA, the CDR3 is TGTGCCAGCAGCTTCCGGGATGTGCGCACCTTC. Protein product: CASSFRDVRTF. The entire variable domain, with the rest obtained from reference TRBV7-2 and TRBJ1-2, is as follows: GAGVSQSPSNKVTEKGKDVELRCDPISGHTALYWYRQSLGQGLEFLIYFQGNSAPDKSGLPSDRFSAERTGGSVSTLTIQRTQQEDSAVYLCASSFRDVRTFGSGTRLTVV.

Points on this clonotype: A read error is possible here, since a much larger clone lies one base away. The chain is built from TRBV10-3 and TRBJ2-2; TRBD2 might be the D (5 bases). The CDR3 is made up of 16 amino acids. Germline CDR1 ENHRY, CDR2 SYGVKD. V was shortened by 2 bases and J by 2 bases, with 12 bases between the two germline ends. CDR3 sequence: CAISEGLRANTGELFF. The CDR3 DNA is TGTGCCATCAGTGAGGGGTTGCGGGCTAACACCGGGGAGCTGTTTTTT.

V and J are TRBV5-4 and TRBJ2-5; D unresolved. Germline loops: CDR1 SGHNT, CDR2 YYREEE (reference sequence). The CDR3 sequence is 13 residues long. The V end was cut by 4 bases, the J end by 1 base, with 8 bases between. CDR3 DNA sequence: TGTGCCAGCAGCCCCCACTTCCAAGAGACCCAGTACTTC. It yields the protein CASSPHFQETQYF. Filled out from reference TRBV5-4 and TRBJ2-5, the complete variable domain reads ETGVTQSPTHLIKTRGQQVTLRCSSQSGHNTVSWYQQALGQGPQFIFQYYREEENGRGNFPPRFSGLQFPNYSSELNVNALELDDSALYLCASSPHFQETQYFGPGTRLLVL.

This clonotype was detected a few times. The V call is TRBV2, the J call TRBJ1-2; D unresolved. The CDR3 loop spans 13 amino acids. Germline V CDR1 and CDR2: SNHLY, FYNNEI. Trimming shortened V by 5 bases and J by 8 bases, and 15 bases separated the two germline ends. This chain's CDR3 is CASSLSIGGGYTF. The CDR3 nucleotides read TGTGCCAGCAGTTTATCGATCGGCGGCGGCTACACCTTC.

CDR3 DNA: TGTGCCAGCAGTTACAGCCAGGGCGGGGGGACCCAGTACTTC. It specifies CASSYSQGGGTQYF. The rearrangement links TRBV6-5 to TRBJ2-5, with 7 nucleotides matching TRBD2. The J segment lost 7 bases and the V segment lost 2 bases, leaving 7 bases of the junction unmatched. CDR1 is MNHEY, CDR2 SVGAGI, per germline. CDR3 length equals 14 residues.

There are a few counts of this clonotype. The chain couples TRBV7-9 to TRBJ1-1, with D possibly matching TRBD1 (6 bases). V lost 5 bases, J lost 3 bases, and 13 bases lay in between. This CDR3 has 14 amino acids. Germline V gene data show CDR1 as SEHNR and CDR2 as FQNEAQ (reference sequence). This CDR3 reads CASSTSQGYTEAFF. The DNA of the CDR3 is TGTGCCAGCAGCACGAGCCAGGGGTACACTGAAGCTTTCTTT.

V usage is TRBV20-1 and J usage is TRBJ2-6; 10 bases match TRBD2. The CDR3 loop spans 16 amino acids. The germline gives CDR1 DFQATT, CDR2 SNEGSKA (reference sequence). V was pared by 3 bases and J by 3 bases, with 5 bases of the junction left unmatched. The CDR3 DNA follows: TGCAGTGCTAGCCTAGCGGGAGTAAGTGGGGCCAACGTCCTGACTTTC. Translating it yields CSASLAGVSGANVLTF.